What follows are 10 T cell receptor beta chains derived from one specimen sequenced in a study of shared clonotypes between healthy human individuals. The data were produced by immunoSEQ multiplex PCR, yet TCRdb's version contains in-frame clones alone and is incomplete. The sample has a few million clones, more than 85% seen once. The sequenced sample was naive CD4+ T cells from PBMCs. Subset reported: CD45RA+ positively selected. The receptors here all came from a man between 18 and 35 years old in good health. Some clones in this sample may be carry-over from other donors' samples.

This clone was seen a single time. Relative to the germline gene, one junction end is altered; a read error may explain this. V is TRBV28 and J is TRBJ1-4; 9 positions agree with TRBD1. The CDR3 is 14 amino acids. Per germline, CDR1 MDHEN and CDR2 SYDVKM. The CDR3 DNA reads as TGTGTCAGCAGTACACAGGGGGCCATTGAAAAACTGTTTTTT. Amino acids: CVSSTQGAIEKLFF. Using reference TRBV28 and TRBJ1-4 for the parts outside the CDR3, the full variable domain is DVKVTQSSRYLVKRTGEKVFLECVQDMDHENMFWYRQDPGLGLRLIYFSYDVKMKEKGDIPEGYSVSREKKERFSLILESASTNQTSMYLCVSSTQGAIEKLFFGSGTQLSVL.

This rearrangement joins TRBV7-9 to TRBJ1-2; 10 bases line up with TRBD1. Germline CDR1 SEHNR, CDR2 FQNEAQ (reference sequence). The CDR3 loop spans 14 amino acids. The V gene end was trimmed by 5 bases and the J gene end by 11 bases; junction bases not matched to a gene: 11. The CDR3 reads CASSAGTGVLPYTF. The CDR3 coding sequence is TGTGCCAGCAGCGCCGGGACAGGGGTTTTACCTTACACCTTC.

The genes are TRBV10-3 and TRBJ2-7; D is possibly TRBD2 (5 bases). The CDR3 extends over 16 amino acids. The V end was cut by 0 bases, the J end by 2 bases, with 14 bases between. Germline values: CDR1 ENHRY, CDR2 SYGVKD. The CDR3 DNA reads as TGTGCCATCAGTGAGTCCACAGCGGAGGCCCCCTACGAGCAGTACTTC. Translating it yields CAISESTAEAPYEQYF.

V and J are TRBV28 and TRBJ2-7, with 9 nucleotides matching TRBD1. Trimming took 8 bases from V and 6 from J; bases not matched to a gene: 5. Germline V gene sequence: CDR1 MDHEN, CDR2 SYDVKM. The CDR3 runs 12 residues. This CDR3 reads CASLGQGVEQYF. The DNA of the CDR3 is TGTGCCAGCCTGGGACAGGGCGTCGAGCAGTACTTC.

In DNA form, the CDR3 reads TGTGCCAGCAGTCCCCTTGAGCTAGCCAAAAACATTCAGTACTTC. The encoded protein is CASSPLELAKNIQYF. The genes are TRBV6-1 and TRBJ2-4; no reliable D call. CDR1 is MNHNS, CDR2 SASEGT, per germline. The CDR3 has 15 amino acids. V lost 5 bases to trimming and J lost 0 bases, with 11 bases between them.

The CDR3 loop is CASSPGQGANIQYF. The CDR3 DNA reads as TGTGCCAGCAGTCCGGGACAGGGTGCGAACATTCAGTACTTC. The V call is TRBV6-1, the J call TRBJ2-4; 9 positions match TRBD1. The CDR3 totals 14 residues. Germline CDR1 is MNHNS and CDR2 is SASEGT. After removal of 5 bases from V and 7 bases from J, the junction contained 6 bases not matched to a gene.

CDR3 sequence: CASSLPSVNEQYF. For the CDR3, the DNA is TGTGCCAGCAGTTTACCTAGCGTCAACGAGCAGTACTTC. This chain links TRBV28 with TRBJ2-7; weak D call: TRBD2 (6 bases). CDR3 length: 13 amino acids. The germline V and J ends were trimmed by 2 bases and 5 bases, with 10 bases remaining between them. CDR1 and CDR2 from the germline V gene are MDHEN and SYDVKM.

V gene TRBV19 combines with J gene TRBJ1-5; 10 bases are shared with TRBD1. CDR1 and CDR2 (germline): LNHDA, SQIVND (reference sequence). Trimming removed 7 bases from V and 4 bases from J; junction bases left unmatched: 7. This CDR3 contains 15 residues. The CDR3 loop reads CASNPGQGFNQPQHF. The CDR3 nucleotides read TGTGCCAGTAACCCGGGACAGGGGTTTAATCAGCCCCAGCATTTT.

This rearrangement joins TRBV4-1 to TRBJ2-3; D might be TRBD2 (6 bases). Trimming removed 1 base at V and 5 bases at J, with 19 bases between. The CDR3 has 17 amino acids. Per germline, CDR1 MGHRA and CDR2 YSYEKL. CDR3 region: CASSQASSGTAQDTQYF. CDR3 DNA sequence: TGCGCCAGCAGCCAAGCGTCGTCCGGGACTGCCCAAGATACGCAGTATTTT.

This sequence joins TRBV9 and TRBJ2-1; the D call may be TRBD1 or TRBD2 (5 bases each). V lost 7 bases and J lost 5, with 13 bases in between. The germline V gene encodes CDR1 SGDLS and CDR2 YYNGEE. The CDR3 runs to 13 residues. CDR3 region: CASRGGLDNEQFF. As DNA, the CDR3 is TGTGCCAGCCGGGGCGGGCTAGACAATGAGCAGTTCTTC.